A single sample gave rise to the 7 T cell receptor beta chains below, sequenced in a study of cytomegalovirus exposure and HLA in healthy donors. With 60 Vbeta and 13 Jbeta primers, the PCR was carried out. The protocol was immunoSEQ multiplex PCR, while the TCRdb copy is restricted to in-frame clones and leaves out a portion. The sample has about 170,000 clones; 80% are singletons. Sequencing was done on a sample of PBMCs. The source of these receptors is a man aged 25-45 years in good health and CMV-seropositive.

The chain has TRBV7-9 and TRBJ1-2; TRBD1 is a possible D gene (5 bases). The CDR3 contains 15 residues. Deletions cut 1 base from V and 6 bases from J, with 15 bases between. Germline V CDR1 and CDR2: SEHNR, FQNEAQ (reference sequence). The CDR3 coding sequence is TGTGCCAGCAGCTTAGGGGGCCAGGGAAGGGATGGCTACACCTTC. Encoded protein: CASSLGGQGRDGYTF.

The chain links TRBV2 to TRBJ2-7; 9 bases match TRBD1. Germline CDR1 and CDR2: SNHLY and FYNNEI. There are 11 residues in the CDR3. Unmatched junction bases numbered 7, after V lost 7 bases and J lost 12 bases. Written as DNA, the CDR3 is TGTGCCAGCACGAGACAGGGGGAAAGGTACTTC. It translates to CASTRQGERYF.

This clone appeared a single time. This chain links TRBV9 with TRBJ2-1; 14 nucleotides line up with TRBD2. Germline trimming cut 2 bases from V and 4 bases from J; bases unmatched to any gene: 2. Germline values: CDR1 SGDLS, CDR2 YYNGEE. CDR3 length: 16 residues. The CDR3 sequence is CASSVGLAGGYNEQFF. The CDR3 DNA sequence: TGTGCCAGCAGCGTCGGACTAGCGGGGGGATACAATGAGCAGTTCTTC. Based on the CDR3 plus reference TRBV9 and TRBJ2-1, the full variable domain is DSGVTQTPKHLITATGQRVTLRCSPRSGDLSVYWYQQSLDQGLQFLIQYYNGEERAKGNILERFSAQQFPDLHSELNLSSLELGDSALYFCASSVGLAGGYNEQFFGPGTRLTVL.

The chain couples TRBV10-1 to TRBJ2-5; a weak D match, TRBD2 (7 bases). CDR3 length: 17 amino acids. Germline assignment: CDR1 WNHNN and CDR2 SYGVQD (reference sequence). Deletions cut 0 bases from V and 4 bases from J, with 18 bases between. Written as DNA, the CDR3 is TGCGCCAGCAGTGAGTCGACTCGGGGGGCTAGGGGAGAGACCCAGTACTTC. Translation gives CASSESTRGARGETQYF.

V usage is TRBV29-1 and J usage is TRBJ2-3; D may be TRBD2 (5 bases). The germline V gene encodes CDR1 SQVTM and CDR2 ANQGSEA. CDR3 length equals 12 residues. The CDR3 DNA reads TGCACCGTCGGGGTTAGTATAGATACGCAGTATTTT. This translates into CTVGVSIDTQYF.

The chain has TRBV6-1 and TRBJ1-1; possibly TRBD1 for D (5 bases). There are 13 residues in the CDR3. Trimming took 5 bases from V and 6 from J, leaving 13 bases between them. CDR1 is MNHNS and CDR2 is SASEGT in the germline V gene. The CDR3, as DNA: TGTGCCAGCAGTAGAGAAAGGGGTGCTGAAGCTTTCTTT. It encodes CASSRERGAEAFF.

Concerning this clone: Other DNA sequences from this sample encode an identical CDR3 as well. The DNA for the CDR3 is TGTGCCAGCTCACCACCCGCCGGTGACTATGGCTACACCTTC. Its translation is CASSPPAGDYGYTF. The V call is TRBV18, the J call TRBJ1-2; D is ambiguous. Trimming took 0 bases from V and 3 from J, leaving 8 bases between them. The CDR3 runs 14 residues. Germline CDR1 KGHSH, CDR2 LQKENI.